What follows are 19 T cell receptor beta chains derived from one specimen sequenced in a study of OX40 agonist ivuxolimab in advanced cancers. TCRdb's table, derived via immunoSEQ multiplex PCR, lists solely in-frame clones and lacks some. Among some 77,000 clones listed, about 86% were seen once. The material sequenced was CD4+ or CD8+ T cells sorted from blood, taken in a trial of the OX40 agonist ivuxolimab. These receptors originate from an adult with an advanced solid tumor such as melanoma, head and neck, liver or kidney cancer.

This clone has just a few counts. The chain combines TRBV30 with TRBJ1-5, with D unresolved. CDR1 and CDR2 (germline): GTSNPN, SVGIG (reference sequence). This CDR3 region has 13 residues. V dropped 2 bases and J dropped 4 bases, with 9 bases sitting between them. The CDR3 region is CAWSRSSNQPQHF. CDR3 nucleotide sequence: TGTGCCTGGAGTAGGAGCAGTAATCAGCCCCAGCATTTT.

This rearrangement joins TRBV7-2 to TRBJ2-2; 8 nucleotides agree with TRBD1. Trimming cost V 5 bases and J 3 bases; bases outside gene matches: 5. The CDR3 loop spans 15 amino acids. From germline, CDR1 is SGHTA and CDR2 FQGNSA. The DNA of the CDR3 is TGTGCCAGCAGCCCAGGACAGGGATACACCGGGGAGCTGTTTTTT. Amino acid sequence: CASSPGQGYTGELFF.

The rearrangement joins TRBV18 to TRBJ1-5; 10 nucleotides match TRBD1. Germline-derived CDR1 and CDR2 are KGHSH and LQKENI. After removal of 6 bases from V and 6 bases from J, the junction contained 8 bases not matched to a gene. The CDR3 totals 15 residues. In DNA form, the CDR3 reads TGTGCCAGCTCTCTAGGGACAGGGGCGGTTCAGCCCCAGCATTTT. Its protein product is CASSLGTGAVQPQHF.

V usage is TRBV7-2 and J usage is TRBJ2-1; no clear D. V shed 1 base and J shed 6 bases, with 7 bases lying between them. Germline V gene sequence: CDR1 SGHTA, CDR2 FQGNSA. The CDR3 covers 13 residues. The DNA for the CDR3 is TGTGCCAGCAGCTTAGTTGCCGCCAATGAGCAGTTCTTC. Encoded protein: CASSLVAANEQFF.

The genes are TRBV28 and TRBJ1-2, with D hard to call. The V end was cut by 3 bases, the J end by 2 bases, with 10 bases between. Germline loops: CDR1 MDHEN, CDR2 SYDVKM. The CDR3 consists of 14 residues. The CDR3, as DNA: TGTGCCAGCAGTTTGTTGACGGAAAACTATGGCTACACCTTC. Its protein is CASSLLTENYGYTF.

The gene calls are TRBV6-1 and TRBJ2-3; 7 positions agree with TRBD2. CDR3 length: 16 residues. Germline CDR1 MNHNS, CDR2 SASEGT. V lost 2 bases and J lost 5; bases outside the gene matches: 10. The CDR3 sequence is CASSEFVGGPGDTQYF. DNA of the CDR3: TGTGCCAGCAGTGAATTTGTGGGAGGGCCCGGAGATACGCAGTATTTT.

V gene TRBV4-3 combines with J gene TRBJ2-3, with 9 bases that match TRBD2. This CDR3 is built from 16 residues. Germline-derived CDR1 and CDR2 are LGHNA and YSLEER. Trimming removed 4 bases from V and 4 bases from J; junction bases left unmatched: 9. The DNA for the CDR3 is TGCGCCAGCAGCCCGCGGGGTAGCGGGAGTTCAGATACGCAGTATTTT. It yields the protein CASSPRGSGSSDTQYF.

The chain couples TRBV19 to TRBJ1-1; D gene ambiguous. Between the trimmed V and J ends, which lost 6 bases and 1 base, there was a span of 15 bases. There are 15 residues in the CDR3. The V gene's germline CDR1 is LNHDA and CDR2 SQIVND (reference sequence). The CDR3 reads CASRTTGRANTEAFF. The CDR3 DNA reads TGTGCCAGTAGAACTACTGGGAGGGCGAACACTGAAGCTTTCTTT.

This rearrangement joins TRBV6-1 to TRBJ2-3, with a tentative D call TRBD1 (5 bases). V was pared by 7 bases and J by 6 bases, with 17 bases between. The CDR3 contains 14 residues. The V gene's germline CDR1 is MNHNS and CDR2 SASEGT. The CDR3 region has the DNA TGTGCCAGCATGGTAGGACATCAGGGTGATACGCAGTATTTT. It yields the protein CASMVGHQGDTQYF.

A few counts support this clone. This chain uses TRBV7-8 with TRBJ2-5, with D perhaps matching TRBD1 (6 bases). The V end lost 2 bases, the J end lost 10 bases, and 11 bases lay between the germline ends. Per germline, CDR1 SGHVS and CDR2 FQNEAQ. This CDR3 has 12 residues. The CDR3: CASSLPRGIQYF. As DNA, the CDR3 is TGTGCCAGCAGCTTACCAAGGGGGATCCAGTACTTC.

The DNA for the CDR3 is TGCAGCGCTTATAAACAGGGGGCTGGGGAGCAGTACTTC. Translating it yields CSAYKQGAGEQYF. The rearrangement links TRBV29-1 to TRBJ2-7, with 9 bases that match TRBD1. The germline V gene encodes CDR1 SQVTM and CDR2 ANQGSEA. The ends lost 7 bases at V and 7 bases at J; junction bases unmatched: 11. The CDR3 extends over 13 amino acids.

This clone showed up just once. The genes are TRBV19 and TRBJ1-5, with 9 bases identical to TRBD1. Germline lookup yields CDR1 LNHDA and CDR2 SQIVND (reference sequence). The CDR3 has 16 amino acids. The V gene end was trimmed by 0 bases and the J gene end by 5 bases; junction bases not matched to a gene: 5. The CDR3 spells CASSIDPGQGHQPQHF. The CDR3 nucleotides are TGTGCCAGTAGTATAGATCCCGGACAGGGGCATCAGCCCCAGCATTTT.

The chain uses TRBV12-1 and TRBJ2-6; the table's D call TRBD2 went unverified against the DNA. TRBV12-1 is given as a pseudogene. There are 21 residues in the CDR3. The CDR3 spells CASSFRLAGGRLYSGANVLTF. The DNA of the CDR3 is TGTGCCAGCAGCTTCCGACTAGCGGGAGGGCGTCTTTACTCTGGGGCCAACGTCCTGACTTTC.

In its sample, this clone was seen once. The same CDR3 also results from other DNA sequences found in this sample. The rearrangement links TRBV25-1 to TRBJ1-1, with D tentatively TRBD1 (5 bases). Germline V gene lookup returns CDR1 MGHDK and CDR2 SYGVNS. The CDR3 length is 15 residues. Trimming took off 6 bases at V and 5 bases at J, with 19 bases between the two ends. CDR3 DNA: TGTGCCAGCAGCGATGTAGGGCAGGGAGAAACTGAAGCTTTCTTT. Translating gives CASSDVGQGETEAFF.

J is TRBJ1-1 and V is TRBV29-1; D is ambiguous. Germline loops: CDR1 SQVTM, CDR2 ANQGSEA. This CDR3 contains 9 residues. V was shortened by 2 bases and J by 7 bases, with 2 bases between the two germline ends. The chain's CDR3 is CSVENEAFF. The CDR3 nucleotides are TGCAGCGTTGAAAATGAAGCTTTCTTT.

This clone was counted a few times. The chain uses TRBV4-3 and TRBJ1-2; D is undetermined. Trimming cost V 0 bases and J 5 bases, with 13 bases left between them. Per germline, CDR1 LGHNA and CDR2 YSLEER. The CDR3 has 15 amino acids. The CDR3 region is CASSQDHRGGYGYTF. CDR3 nucleotides: TGCGCCAGCAGCCAAGATCACCGGGGAGGGTATGGCTACACCTTC.

The CDR3, as DNA: TGTGCCAGCAGCTTAACCGGGACTAGCGGGATCTCGTGGCAAGAGACCCAGTACTTC. Amino acid sequence: CASSLTGTSGISWQETQYF. The rearrangement joins TRBV7-2 to TRBJ2-5, with TRBD2 matching over 13 bases. The CDR3 is made up of 19 amino acids. After removal of 2 bases from V and 2 bases from J, the junction contained 11 bases not matched to a gene. CDR1 is SGHTA and CDR2 is FQGNSA in the germline V gene. The full variable domain, in which reference TRBV7-2 and TRBJ2-5 provide the parts outside the CDR3, is GAGVSQSPSNKVTEKGKDVELRCDPISGHTALYWYRQSLGQGLEFLIYFQGNSAPDKSGLPSDRFSAERTGGSVSTLTIQRTQQEDSAVYLCASSLTGTSGISWQETQYFGPGTRLLVL.

The gene calls are TRBV5-6 and TRBJ2-3; maybe TRBD1 (7 bases). Trimming took off 0 bases at V and 3 bases at J, with 11 bases between the two ends. The CDR3 is 15 amino acids. Germline values: CDR1 SGHDT, CDR2 YYEEEE. The CDR3 spells CASSLVSGGTDTQYF. The CDR3 nucleotides are TGTGCCAGCAGCTTGGTCTCAGGGGGGACAGATACGCAGTATTTT. Full variable domain (outside the CDR3, taken from reference TRBV5-6 and TRBJ2-3): DAGVTQSPTHLIKTRGQQVTLRCSPKSGHDTVSWYQQALGQGPQFIFQYYEEEERQRGNFPDRFSGHQFPNYSSELNVNALLLGDSALYLCASSLVSGGTDTQYFGPGTRLTVL.

CDR3 sequence reads: CASSQQAAGAYNEQFF. CDR3 nucleotide sequence: TGTGCCAGCAGCCAACAGGCAGCGGGAGCCTACAATGAGCAGTTCTTC. The chain carries TRBV7-2 and TRBJ2-1; 8 nucleotides align to TRBD2. V shed 5 bases and J 2 bases; nucleotides not matched to a gene: 8. The length of the CDR3 is 16 residues. Germline-derived CDR1 and CDR2 are SGHTA and FQGNSA.